This is a list of T cell receptor beta chains from one sample in a study of blood T cells in healthy people across ages. One entry per CDR3 protein, called by TCRdb with MiXCR from the 5' RACE reads. The sample lists hundreds of thousands of distinct CDR3 sequences, 22% seen once, with around 22% in the top ten. The material sequenced was blood. The receptors were gathered from a man aged 70 or older in good health. The conserved cysteine and the conserved F or W are not part of the CDR3 here. Fields, in order: J gene, V gene, CDR3 protein.

J: TRBJ2-5; V: TRBV28; CDR3: ASSLGRRGGEQY
J: TRBJ2-5; V: TRBV20-1; CDR3: SAPIQETQY
J: TRBJ2-5; V: TRBV13; CDR3: ASSMPWAKETQY
J: TRBJ1-1; V: TRBV5-6; CDR3: ASSLADRINTEAF
J: TRBJ2-3; V: TRBV3-1; CDR3: ASSQRLAGASTDTQY
J: TRBJ1-5; V: TRBV6-1; CDR3: ASSEGFGQPQH
J: NA; V: TRBV18; CDR3: ASSPEGTARETQY
J: NA; V: TRBV20-1; CDR3: SARDTGGPRSNEQF
J: TRBJ1-5; V: TRBV5-1; CDR3: ASSPFSGGNQPQH
J: TRBJ1-4; V: TRBV14; CDR3: ASSQGFRLNNEKLF
J: TRBJ1-2; V: TRBV14; CDR3: ASSQGVQGATFGYT
J: TRBJ1-1; V: TRBV20-1; CDR3: SALLADMNTEAF
J: TRBJ2-5; V: TRBV7-8; CDR3: ASSLLFRNKGETQY
J: TRBJ2-6; V: TRBV6-2/TRBV6-3; CDR3: VISSSGANVLT
J: TRBJ1-3; V: TRBV5-1; CDR3: ASSWTGPSSGNTIY
J: TRBJ2-1; V: TRBV29-1; CDR3: SVDRYNEQF